Reported below is one T cell receptor beta chain. Primers included in the PCR were 60 Vbeta and 13 Jbeta primers. Per the authors' pipeline: In a later analysis, the count reached about 80 million unique TCR beta chains, with roughly 11 million shared. Sequenced by immunoSEQ multiplex PCR; TCRdb stores in-frame clones only, minus some. That table furnishes V, J and clone size, whereas the DNA furnished D and trimming. This repertoire shows about 210,000 clones, around 84% found once; its top ten account for more than 3%. This sample stems from a study of cytomegalovirus exposure and HLA in healthy donors. The CDR3 length is 13 residues. V was shortened by 0 bases and J by 9 bases, with 6 bases between the two germline ends. Germline values: CDR1 LNHDA, CDR2 SQIVND (reference sequence).

The clonotype originates from a man aged 35-49 years in good health and CMV-seropositive. The J gene is TRBJ1-6, the V gene TRBV19; D gene unclear. Input material: PBMCs. CDR3 in amino acids: CASSIEGSSPLHF. CDR3 in DNA: TGTGCCAGTAGTATAGAGGGGAGTTCACCCCTCCACTTT.